These T cell receptor beta chains were read from a single sample in a study of T-cell reconstitution after alpha-beta-depleted transplantation in children. From the PCR reads, TCRdb called clonotypes with MiXCR, one entry per CDR3 protein. Of around 200,000 distinct CDR3 sequences listed, about 9.5% are singletons. Here the sequenced sample was PBMCs from the stem cell graft donor, taken from the stem cell graft. These TCRs come from a human donor who donated a stem cell graft to a child with acute lymphoblastic leukemia. The CDR3 runs from the conserved cysteine through the conserved F or W. D genes are given only for firm matches. The size of a clone is reported for some rows only, either as once, few or many, or as a class for expanded clones.

j_call v_call d_call clone_size cdr3_nt cdr3_aa
TRBJ2-3 TRBV20-1 . many TGCAGTGCCACAGGACCCACAGATACGCAGTATTTT CSATGPTDTQYF
TRBJ1-1 TRBV5-1 . . TGCGCCAGCAGCGCCGGACGGCGCAGGACTGAAGCTTTCTTT CASSAGRRRTEAFF
TRBJ1-1 TRBV20-1 . many TGCAGCCCGAAGGGGTTTGAAGCTTTCTTT CSPKGFEAFF
TRBJ2-2 TRBV5-6 . many TGTGCCAGCAGCTTGGAGAGGGGCACCGGGGAGCTGTTTTTT CASSLERGTGELFF
TRBJ1-1 TRBV7-8 TRBD1 . TGTGCCAGCAGCTTACGACAGGGTGTCACTGAAGCTTTCTTT CASSLRQGVTEAFF
TRBJ1-2 TRBV19 TRBD1 . TGTGCCAGTAGCCGGACAGGGGGGGACTATGGCTACACCTTC CASSRTGGDYGYTF
TRBJ2-3 TRBV30 . many TGTGCCTGGAGTGTACGGGGACTTGTCACAGATACGCAGTATTTT CAWSVRGLVTDTQYF
TRBJ2-5 TRBV15 . . TGTGCCACCAGCAGAGAAGGGAGGGAGACCCAGTACTTC CATSREGRETQYF
TRBJ2-1 TRBV7-2 TRBD2 many TGTGCCAGCAGCTGGACTAGCGGGGAATACAATGAGCAGTTCTTC CASSWTSGEYNEQFF
TRBJ1-1 TRBV5-6 TRBD1 . TGTGCCAGCAGCTTTGGTTATAGGGGACAGGGCGACACTGAAGCTTTCTTT CASSFGYRGQGDTEAFF
TRBJ1-1 TRBV6-1 . . TGTGCCAGCAGCCAAAACACAGACCTCCAAAGGGTAGGCACTGAAGCTTTCTTT CASSQNTDLQRVGTEAFF
TRBJ1-6 TRBV6-5 TRBD1 few TGTGCCAGCAGTCTACAGGGGATCAATTCACCCCTCCACTTT CASSLQGINSPLHF
TRBJ1-5 TRBV10-3 . . TGTGCCATCAGCACCTCGGGGACGATGGGCCAGCCCCAGCATTTT CAISTSGTMGQPQHF
TRBJ1-4 TRBV5-1 TRBD1 . TGCGCCAGCAGCTCTGGACAGGGAGGTGAAAAACTGTTTTTT CASSSGQGGEKLFF
TRBJ2-5 TRBV6-4 . many TGTGCCAGCAGTGAATACCCCACTGAGACCCAGTACTTC CASSEYPTETQYF
TRBJ2-2 TRBV6-4 TRBD1 . TGTGCCAGCACCTTACACAATAACAGGGGGCGCGTAGAGATCGGGGAGCTGTTTTTT CASTLHNNRGRVEIGELFF
TRBJ1-1 TRBV28 . few TGTGCCAGCAGTTCATGGGTAGAAGCTTTCTTT CASSSWVEAFF
TRBJ1-4 TRBV7-8 . . TGTGCCAGCAGCTTAGATTTGGCAGGGCCTTGGGAAAAACTGTTTTTT CASSLDLAGPWEKLFF
TRBJ2-2 TRBV23-1 . many TGCGCCAGCAGTCTGGTTAGTAGACACCCCGTGGGGGAGCTGTTTTTT CASSLVSRHPVGELFF
TRBJ2-5 TRBV12-3/TRBV12-4 . . TGTGCCAGCAGCCCCCTTGGGGGTCGGGAGACCCAGTACTTC CASSPLGGRETQYF
TRBJ2-7 TRBV12-3/TRBV12-4 . many TGTGCCAGCAGTTTCGACAGCTCCCTCCTACAGCGGTACTTC CASSFDSSLLQRYF
TRBJ2-3 TRBV24-1 . . TGTGCCACCGGAACAGGGTCAGATACGCAGTATTTT CATGTGSDTQYF
TRBJ1-1 TRBV10-3 . . TGTGCCATCAGAAAGGACGGGAACACTGAAGCTTTCTTT CAIRKDGNTEAFF